This entry describes one T cell receptor (beta chain). This clonotype was observed a handful of times. What this receptor recognizes is not known. Per-base quality was not reported, and no clone a single base away is much larger than it. The germline V gene (reference sequence) gives CDR1 as SGHKS and CDR2 as YYEKEE. V ends up 2 bases short and J 0 bases short, with an unmatched junction base count of 7. From its cysteine to its phenylalanine, the CDR3 spans 17 amino acids. Just CDR3 DNA is preserved here, 51 bases in frame from base 1. These data belong to a study of T cells in Graves' hyperthyroidism and ophthalmopathy (dated by TCRdb to the late 2010s). At the level of the whole study: Peripheral blood samples were taken at initial diagnosis, before any treatment was given. Prospective prediction of ophthalmopathy was tested in an independent validation cohort consisting of some 19 hyperthyroidism patients and some 15 patients who later progressed to ophthalmopathy. After sampling, hyperthyroidism patients received methimazole starting at 30 mg daily, and ophthalmopathy patients received high-dose intravenous methylprednisolone. To identify distinguishing TCR V-J signatures, a discovery cohort of about 100 patients was used, comprising 43 with Graves' ophthalmopathy and around 60 with stable Graves' hyperthyroidism. Thyroid tissue and blood T-cell repertoires from over 5 Graves' hyperthyroidism patients were also compared in the study. TCR Vbeta CDR3 sequencing of approximately 140 peripheral blood samples (more than 40 ophthalmopathy, roughly 72 hyperthyroidism and roughly 17 progressor patients) is reported in the paper. For training and testing, the roughly 97 patients in the discovery cohort were randomly divided in a 7:3 ratio. Overall results and qualifications from the work: No statistical method was used to set the sample size in advance, and investigators knew the group allocation. In cross-validation, a model built on a 13 V-J signature told ophthalmopathy apart from stable hyperthyroidism with about 90% sensitivity and approximately 81% specificity, and in testing the same model reached 80%/75%. Blood samples also contained most of the expanded thyroid clonotypes (frequency above 0.001), which suggests that blood repertoires may reflect thyroid immune responses. During validation, the model predicted progression to ophthalmopathy a median of approximately 6 months ahead of onset, with approximately 70% sensitivity and 72% to 80% specificity.

TCR beta CDR3 regions were amplified from RNA transcripts. The first round of RT-PCR for the TCR CDR3 was performed with the HTBI primer set and the Qiagen OneStep RT-PCR kit. The libraries were constructed in a second round of multiplex PCR and then size-selected and purified. Paired-end sequencing of the libraries was performed with 100 bp reads on an Illumina HiSeq2000. From the authors' description of their analysis: SOAPnuke was used to process the raw data, throwing out any read that contained adapters or uncalled bases, had a mean Phred below 15, or lacked an exact constant-primer or identifier match. High-quality paired reads were merged using COPE v1.2.5, and each unique nucleotide sequence was defined as a clonotype. MiTCR v1.1 was used to align clonotypes to the IMGT TRBV, TRBD and TRBJ reference segments. Analysis was restricted to V-J combinations with a frequency above 0.0001, which covered roughly 99% of repertoires. The TCS score was defined as F50 (clonal expansion) divided by E x V (chaos), with BLOSUM62-based TCRdist calculated between CDR3 peptides within each V-J. Welch's t-statistics and random forest reduced 500 to 650 V-J features to 10 to 15, which were used in a naive Bayes classifier (R e1071). TCRdb handled the public reads itself, with Q25 trimming in fastp and clone calling in MiXCR, and kept productive beta chains. Here each entry gathers all rows of one CDR3 protein and keeps the most common genes and DNA. What appears here as the V and J calls and clone size reflects TCRdb's work, not the paper's. The sample table records some 620,000 distinct CDR3 sequences; 15% to 20% of these occur just once. The ten largest clones add up to 3.5% to 4% of the sample.

Stable Graves' hyperthyroidism was defined as no progression to ophthalmopathy during 18 months of follow-up. The hyperthyroidism patients were between 18 and 65 years old and newly diagnosed, with a disease duration of less than 2 months. The study excluded patients with uncontrolled infections, other autoimmune diseases, pregnancy or lactation. Diagnoses relied on clinical symptoms, serum thyroxine and TRAb, thyroid ultrasound and orbital computed tomography. Ficoll-Paque density gradient centrifugation was used to isolate PBMCs from 9.5 to 10 ml of fresh peripheral blood. Total RNA was extracted with Trizol reagent, and quality was checked on an Agilent 2100 Bioanalyzer.

This sequence originates from a woman under 40 with Graves' hyperthyroidism. The chain employs TRBV5-5 and TRBJ2-1; TRBD2 fits 8 bases in the junction. The sequencing input was blood. For the CDR3, the sequence is CASSLSPGLVSYNEQFF. The nucleotides read TGTGCCAGCAGCTTAAGCCCGGGACTAGTCTCCTACAATGAGCAGTTCTTC.